What follows is one TCR beta chain and its context. Its antigen is currently unknown. The germline V gene has CDR1 SNHLY and CDR2 FYNNEI. The CDR3 sequence is 13 residues long. Trimming cost V 6 bases and J 6 bases, with 15 bases left between them. This entry is derived from a study of T cells after yellow fever vaccination. Study outcomes and limitations: Re-detected after boosting: most primary clones, more than 95% of CD4 and roughly 88% of CD8.

Template-switching 5'RACE yielded the TCR cDNA; a universal primer site and UMIs were added in the process. TCRdb reanalysed the 5' RACE reads using MiXCR and keeps one entry per CDR3 protein. The sample consists of about 260,000 distinct CDR3 sequences, 13% of them appearing once. The gene calls are TRBV2 and TRBJ2-7; D gene uncertain. Sample: CD4+ T cells sorted from PBMCs, taken 45 days after the yellow fever booster vaccination. This sequence originates from a man aged 25-40 years who received the YFV17D yellow fever vaccine. DNA for the CDR3: TGTGCCAGCAGCTCTTGGGCAGTCGGCGAGCAGTACTTC. Translated: CASSSWAVGEQYF. The complete variable domain, with remaining parts taken from reference TRBV2 and TRBJ2-7, reads EPEVTQTPSHQVTQMGQEVILRCVPISNHLYFYWYRQILGQKVEFLVSFYNNEISEKSEIFDDQFSVERPDGSNFTLKIRSTKLEDSAMYFCASSSWAVGEQYFGPGTRLTVT.